This TCR beta chain originates from a study of control samples from healthy donors and cancer patients. The repertoire was sequenced with immunoSEQ multiplex PCR; TCRdb's copy has only in-frame clones and lacks some. The profile shows about 110,000 clones, approximately 84% of them singletons. The CDR3 sequence is 12 residues long. The V end lost 4 bases, the J end lost 8 bases, and 9 bases lay between the germline ends. From germline, CDR1 is SGHTS and CDR2 YDEGEE. The clonotype comes from a man aged 18-30 years in good health. Sequencing input: blood. The genes are TRBV5-8 and TRBJ1-4; D not certain. The CDR3, as DNA: TGTGCCAGCAGCCCGGCGAGCGAAAAACTGTTTTTT. Its translation is CASSPASEKLFF.